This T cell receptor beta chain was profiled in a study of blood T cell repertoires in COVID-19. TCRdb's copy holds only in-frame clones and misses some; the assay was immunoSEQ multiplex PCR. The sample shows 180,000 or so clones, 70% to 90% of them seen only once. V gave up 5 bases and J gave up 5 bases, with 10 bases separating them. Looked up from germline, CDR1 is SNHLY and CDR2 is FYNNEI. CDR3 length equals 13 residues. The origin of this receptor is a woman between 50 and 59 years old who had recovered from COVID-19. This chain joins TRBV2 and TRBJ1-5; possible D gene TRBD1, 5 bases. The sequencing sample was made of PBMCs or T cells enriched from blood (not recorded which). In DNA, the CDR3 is TGTGCCAGCAGTCCGGGACTCGATCAGCCCCAGCATTTT. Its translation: CASSPGLDQPQHF.